This T cell receptor beta chain was observed in a study of CD8+ T cells in alopecia areata. Study-wide background: Treated patients were given 5 to 10 mg oral tofacitinib twice daily. Regarding the study as a whole: Tofacitinib significantly lowered scalp clonality and expanded CD8+ clones among the top 100. Between patients, shared TCR sequences were less clear than in mice. This was possibly due in part to HLA diversity in the patient population.

RNA was isolated and reverse transcribed to cDNA, the sequencing template. Libraries were prepared by immunoSEQ multiplex PCR; TCRdb keeps only in-frame clonotypes and omits some of them. This table holds hundreds of thousands of clones, 55% to 75% found once. Trimming took off 0 bases at V and 4 bases at J, with 10 bases between the two ends. The CDR3 has 15 amino acids. Germline V gives CDR1 GTSNPN, CDR2 SVGIG (reference sequence). Notes on this clone: What it binds is not known.

Treatment denoted: oral pan-JAK inhibitor, 5-10 mg twice daily. The chain has TRBV30 and TRBJ2-6; a possible D gene is TRBD1 (6 bases). The clonotype originates from a human donor with alopecia areata. The source material was CD4+ T cells sorted from blood, sampled at week 24, from a patient treated with tofacitinib. DNA of the CDR3: TGTGCCTGGAGTGTATGGGGGCGCGGGGCCAACGTCCTGACTTTC. Its translation is CAWSVWGRGANVLTF.